This T cell receptor (beta chain) is drawn from a study of human T cells and chemical hapten exposure. As for the study in general: Patch tests delivered 0.01% DPC to the upper back and were evaluated at 6 days.

Described time point: pre-sensitization, week 0. Treatment defined: therapeutic diphenylcyclopropenone sensitization with weekly scalp DPC. It was from unfractionated whole blood that total RNA was extracted. In its sample, this clonotype was seen a few times. The antigen is undetermined. The library gave individual cDNA molecules unique molecular identifiers. Methods used by the authors: Sampled TCR counts reached a median of approximately 100,000 per sample, with values ranging from roughly 23,224 to 690,600. Via MiXCR, TCRdb re-called the RACE reads, giving one row per CDR3 protein. TCRdb assigned the V and J calls; the authors' analysis was not used. The table has tens of thousands of distinct CDR3 sequences, approximately 12% seen once. Whole-study results and caveats: Against controls, expanded TCRs gave rise to significantly more large CDR3 similarity clusters.

The sequences come from whole blood, collected in connection with sensitization to the hapten diphenylcyclopropenone (DPC). This TCR was sampled from a woman aged 40 to 55 with alopecia areata. Some clones in this sample may be carry-over from other donors' samples.

The CDR3 DNA reads as TGTGCCAGCAGCCCGTTAGGGGGACAGGAAAATGGCTACACCTTC. It is translated as CASSPLGGQENGYTF. The chain links TRBV3-1 to TRBJ1-2; TRBD1 aligns across 8 bases. The CDR3 covers 15 residues. With V trimmed by 4 bases and J by 6 bases, 10 bases remained unmatched. CDR1 LGHDT and CDR2 YNNKEL come from the germline V gene (reference sequence).